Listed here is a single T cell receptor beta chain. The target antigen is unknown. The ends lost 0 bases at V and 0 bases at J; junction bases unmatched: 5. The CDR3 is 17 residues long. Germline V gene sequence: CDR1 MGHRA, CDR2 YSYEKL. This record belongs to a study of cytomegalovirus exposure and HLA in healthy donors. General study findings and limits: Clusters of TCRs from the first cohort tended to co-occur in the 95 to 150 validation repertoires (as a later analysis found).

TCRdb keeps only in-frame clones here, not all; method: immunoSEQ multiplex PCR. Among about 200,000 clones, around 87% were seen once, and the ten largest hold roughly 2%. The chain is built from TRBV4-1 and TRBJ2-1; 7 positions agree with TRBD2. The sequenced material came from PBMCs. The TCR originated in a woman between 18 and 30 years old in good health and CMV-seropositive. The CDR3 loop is CASSQDIPSGSYNEQFF. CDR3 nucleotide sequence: TGCGCCAGCAGCCAAGATATCCCTAGCGGCTCCTACAATGAGCAGTTCTTC.